Sequencing of this T cell receptor beta chain was carried out in a study of T cell changes during pregnancy in multiple sclerosis. Libraries were prepared by immunoSEQ multiplex PCR; TCRdb keeps only in-frame clonotypes and omits some of them. The data show tens of thousands of clones, with 75% to 90% seen just once and roughly 1.1% held by the top ten. With V trimmed by 6 bases and J by 4 bases, 3 bases remained unmatched. Germline V gene sequence: CDR1 MDHEN, CDR2 SYDVKM. CDR3 length: 14 residues. This receptor was taken from a female donor with multiple sclerosis, enrolled in a pregnancy study. J is TRBJ2-5 and V is TRBV28; 12 nucleotides match TRBD1. The material sequenced was CD4+ T cells from peripheral blood mononuclear cells, taken in the first trimester of pregnancy. CDR3 sequence: CASSRDRGPETQYF. The CDR3 coding sequence is TGTGCCAGCAGCCGGGACAGGGGGCCAGAGACCCAGTACTTC.